Listed here is a single T cell receptor beta chain. The antigen remains undetermined. At roughly 300,000 cells each, triplicate sorts were carried out for each CD8+ T cell subset. Libraries of TRB cDNA were made by 5' RACE and carried UMIs. No DNA is given; TCRdb re-called the 5' RACE reads and lists each CDR3 protein once. This sample's table reports about 150,000 distinct CDR3 sequences. This entry comes from a study of CXCR3-negative and CXCR3-positive naive CD8 T cells. Broader study findings: Similar TRBV-TRBJ usage was seen in naive cells (both CXCR3-negative and CXCR3-positive), but memory cells differed. Sequencing showed both naive subsets with comparably high diversity, and memory CD8+ cells much lower. Most assays were run on fresh PBMCs (CXCR3 expression partially decreased after cryopreservation). Comparison of naive cells showed more hydrophobic TRB CDR3s in CXCR3-positive than in CXCR3-negative naive cells.

CDR3 length equals 14 residues. The germline V gene encodes CDR1 SGHNT and CDR2 YYREEE (reference sequence). Sequenced: naive CXCR3+ CD8+ T cells from blood. The subset is: CD45RO-CCR7+CD27+CD95- naive CD8+ T cells expressing CXCR3 (TNR3+). The chain joins TRBV5-4 to TRBJ2-7; TCRdb selects TRBD1, and the lack of DNA leaves this call unchecked. The receptor was isolated from a human donor in good health. Some clones in this sample may be carry-over from other donors' samples. The CDR3 reads CASSFVSGSHEQYF.